The TCR beta chain under discussion was sequenced for a study of cytotoxic CD8 clonotypes in ibrutinib-treated CLL. Study overall: Mean values per sample were a few hundred thousand productive templates and roughly 90,000 productive rearrangements.

Method: immunoSEQ multiplex PCR; TCRdb's copy keeps in-frame clones and lacks some. Counted here are more than 150,000 clones, about 72% occurring once; the ten biggest clones make up around 15%. The germline CDR1 and CDR2 sequences are MNHEY and SMNVEV (reference sequence). Trimming removed 6 bases from V and 5 bases from J; junction bases left unmatched: 8. The CDR3 covers 15 residues. Turning to this clone: Antigen unknown.

Study-level points and caveats: Higher clonality was seen at ibrutinib response and a return toward baseline at progression.

This specimen was PBMCs, taken after 24 months of ibrutinib treatment. The rearrangement joins TRBV27 to TRBJ2-5; 11 nucleotides agree with TRBD2. The TCR sequence derives from a human donor with chronic lymphocytic leukemia. Written as DNA, the CDR3 is TGTGCCAGCAGGACTAGCGGGGAGGGTGGGGAGACCCAGTACTTC. It is translated as CASRTSGEGGETQYF.